This T cell receptor (beta chain) was profiled in a study of sequential checkpoint blockade in melanoma. The CDR3 runs 17 residues. The ends were cut back, 3 bases at V and 4 bases at J, with 18 bases in the middle. CDR1 is KGHSH, CDR2 LQKENI, per germline. Profiled with immunoSEQ multiplex PCR; TCRdb holds only in-frame clones, not every one. The sample lists around 2,000 clones; roughly 23% were seen once. Treatment indicated: randomized to nivolumab then ipilimumab (arm A) or the reverse (arm B). None of the patients previously received DNA-damaging chemotherapy. The sequenced sample was tumor tissue (inferred from file names), obtained from a patient given nivolumab and ipilimumab in sequence. This clonotype was obtained from a human donor with melanoma. The chain carries TRBV18 and TRBJ2-2, with a possible D match to TRBD1 (5 bases). The CDR3 nucleotides are TGTGCCAGCTCACCCCAATCGGCAGGGTGGTTCACCGGGGAGCTGTTTTTT. It yields the protein CASSPQSAGWFTGELFF. The full variable domain, rest sourced from reference TRBV18 and TRBJ2-2, is NAGVMQNPRHLVRRRGQEARLRCSPMKGHSHVYWYRQLPEEGLKFMVYLQKENIIDESGMPKERFSAEFPKEGPSILRIQQVVRGDSAAYFCASSPQSAGWFTGELFFGEGSRLTVL.